These 9 T cell receptor beta chains were sequenced from one sample in a study of low-dose radiotherapy and immunotherapy resistance in tumors (dated 2022 in TCRdb). The time point label, read with the paper, signifies: after trial treatment. The label giving this sample's treatment or condition can be read as: LDRT plus nivolumab, ipilimumab, low-dose cyclophosphamide and aspirin (RACIN trial). The sequencing machine was an Illumina HiSeq 2500. To make first-strand cDNA, Superscript III was used along with a set of TRAV- and TRBV-specific primers so that both the TCRalpha and TCRbeta chains were covered. A roughly 22-cycle PCR with Phusion amplified the TCRs, pairing a constant-region primer with the adapter that was attached to the V primers. TCRdb trimmed public reads at Q25 via fastp, called clones via MiXCR and kept in-frame beta chains. Every entry covers one CDR3 protein and lists the most common genes and DNA from its rows. Counted in this sample were about 84,000 distinct CDR3 sequences; 15% to 20% of them appeared once. Over 1.2% of the sample lies in the top ten.

Sequences were derived from PBMCs, sampled after low-dose radiotherapy plus immunotherapy. The receptors derive from a male donor with prostate cancer.

This clonotype came up many times. The chain carries TRBV30 and TRBJ1-2, with a possible D match to TRBD1 (5 bases). The V gene lost 0 bases and the J gene lost 7 bases, with 15 bases spanning the gap. CDR3 length equals 14 residues. CDR1 is GTSNPN and CDR2 is SVGIG in the germline V gene (reference sequence). This CDR3 is CAWSVPGHSPGYTF. In nucleotides, the CDR3 is TGTGCCTGGAGTGTACCCGGACATTCTCCTGGCTACACCTTC.

The genes are TRBV11-1 and TRBJ2-1; 8 bases fit TRBD2. This CDR3 is built from 15 residues. The germline V gene has CDR1 SGHAT and CDR2 FQDESV (reference sequence). J was trimmed by 1 base and V by 6 bases; bases with no gene match: 5. CDR3: CASRKSGSSYNEQFF. In DNA form, the CDR3 reads TGTGCCAGCAGGAAAAGCGGGAGTTCCTACAATGAGCAGTTCTTC.

This clonotype was observed at least ten times. The V and J genes are TRBV6-2 or TRBV6-3 and TRBJ2-1; the D gene is possibly TRBD1 (6 bases). This CDR3 comprises 16 residues. The germline V gene encodes CDR1 MNHEY and CDR2 SVGEGT. Trimming stripped 4 bases from V and 2 bases from J, with 15 bases between. In DNA form, the CDR3 reads TGTGCCAGCAGTTTCCAGGGGATTGGGACCTACAATGAGCAGTTCTTC. Translating it yields CASSFQGIGTYNEQFF.

Many counts were recorded for this clonotype. The chain joins TRBV7-9 to TRBJ2-1, with TRBD2 identical over 7 bases. The ends lost 2 bases at V and 3 bases at J; junction bases unmatched: 4. Germline V CDR1 and CDR2: SEHNR, FQNEAQ (reference sequence). The CDR3 consists of 15 residues. For the CDR3, the DNA is TGTGCCAGCAGCTTAAACCCTAGCGGCTACAATGAGCAGTTCTTC. Protein: CASSLNPSGYNEQFF.

This clonotype has more than one count but fewer than ten. The chain employs TRBV3-1 and TRBJ2-7; the D gene is possibly TRBD2 (5 bases). Deletions cut 5 bases from V and 3 bases from J, with 14 bases between. Per germline, CDR1 LGHDT and CDR2 YNNKEL (reference sequence). The CDR3 loop spans 14 amino acids. The CDR3 loop reads CASSRYSRDYEQYF. The CDR3 DNA sequence: TGTGCCAGCAGCAGATATTCCCGGGACTACGAGCAGTACTTC.

The chain combines TRBV6-8 with TRBJ1-5; 9 bases align to TRBD1. There are 14 residues in the CDR3. V shed 5 bases and J 4 bases; nucleotides not matched to a gene: 3. The germline V gene has CDR1 MNHGY and CDR2 SAAAGT. The CDR3 bases are TGTGCCAGCAGTCGGACAGGGGAAAATCAGCCCCAGCATTTT. Translation: CASSRTGENQPQHF.

A word on this clonotype: Given a far larger clone just one base away, this is likely a sequencing read error. This chain joins TRBV4-3 and TRBJ2-1, with 8 bases identical to TRBD1. Germline-derived CDR1 and CDR2 are LGHNA and YSLEER. The trim removed 4 bases at V and 10 bases at J, leaving 9 bases unmatched. The CDR3 runs 14 residues. The CDR3 sequence is CASSPVGRGREQFF. In nucleotides, the CDR3 is TGCGCCAGCAGCCCGGTGGGCAGGGGGCGAGAGCAGTTCTTC.

This clonotype was detected ten times or more. The chain has TRBV28 and TRBJ2-7; TRBD2 agrees at 8 bases. The CDR3 has 16 amino acids. The junction had 15 bases not matched to a gene; V was cut back by 4 bases and J by 7 bases. Per germline, CDR1 MDHEN and CDR2 SYDVKM. This chain's CDR3 is CASSSTAGGQTGEQYF. In DNA, the CDR3 is TGTGCCAGCAGTTCAACGGCGGGAGGACAGACGGGGGAGCAGTACTTC.

This clonotype was detected ten times or more. The chain links TRBV28 to TRBJ2-5; D is possibly TRBD2 (6 bases). The CDR3 totals 15 residues. The V and J ends lost 8 bases and 1 base respectively, with 17 bases between them. Per the germline V gene, CDR1 is MDHEN and CDR2 is SYDVKM. CDR3 residues: CASSQRLASQETQYF. The CDR3 nucleotides read TGTGCCAGCTCCCAGAGGCTAGCGAGCCAAGAGACCCAGTACTTC. The full variable domain, completed using reference TRBV28 and TRBJ2-5, is DVKVTQSSRYLVKRTGEKVFLECVQDMDHENMFWYRQDPGLGLRLIYFSYDVKMKEKGDIPEGYSVSREKKERFSLILESASTNQTSMYLCASSQRLASQETQYFGPGTRLLVL.